The clone carrying this T cell receptor (beta chain) was found many times. V lost 4 bases, J lost 4 bases, and 5 bases lay in between. This CDR3 region has 11 residues. Germline CDR1 and CDR2: SQVTM and ANQGSEA. Total RNA and DNA came together from around 20-30 mg of bulk tissue without cell sorting. This specimen comes from a study of tumor-infiltrating lymphocytes in primary liver carcinoma. From roughly 470 ng total RNA, TCR beta cDNA was generated with a primer in the constant region. ARM-PCR, slightly modified, supplied the TCR beta libraries through three nested multiplex PCR rounds. TRBV1-TRBV30 forward primers paired with a C-beta reverse primer were used in the first two PCR rounds, which ran roughly 10 cycles each. In TCRdb, the multiplex PCR reads were re-called with MiXCR into one record per CDR3 protein. The sample lists more than 95,000 distinct CDR3 sequences, approximately 64% seen once, with approximately 8.9% in the top ten.

The receptor's source is an older woman with primary liver carcinoma and hepatitis B virus infection. Sequencing was carried out using liver tumor tissue from sampling region 3. Stated subset: tumor region T3, left-lateral pole. This chain joins TRBV29-1 and TRBJ2-1; D remains ambiguous. For the CDR3, the DNA is TGCAGCGTTGCCAGGTACAATGAGCAGTTCTTC. As protein: CSVARYNEQFF.